This passage covers 28 T cell receptor beta chains from one sample sequenced in a study of tumor and adjacent non-tumor tissue in lung cancer. This sample's RNA came from whole unsorted tissue. The normal lung tissue was taken more than 3 cm from the tumor edge. A modified ARM-PCR protocol with three rounds of nested PCR amplified TCRbeta. Each CDR3 protein gets one entry after TCRdb re-called the multiplex PCR reads with MiXCR. The sample shows over 100,000 distinct CDR3 sequences, about 61% of them seen only once. The sample consisted of distant non-tumor lung tissue. The receptors were sampled from a man aged 55 to 70 with non-small cell lung cancer.

As for this clonotype: This is likely a read error, given that the CDR3 carries no conserved phenylalanine or tryptophan at its end. The DNA is left out, because the CDR3 cannot be placed on it with certainty; the CDR3 is given as TCRdb lists it. This chain joins TRBV11-3 and TRBJ1-6; the table's D call, TRBD1, has no DNA check behind it. The CDR3 is made up of 12 amino acids, end residues included. CDR1 is SGHNT and CDR2 is YENEEA in the germline V gene. CDR3 region: CASSLTGPPLHY.

About this clonotype itself: Its ends do not fully match the called genes, so a read error is possible. This sequence joins TRBV5-1 and TRBJ2-1; 9 bases align to TRBD1. Germline CDR1 is SGHRS and CDR2 is YFSETQ. CDR3 length: 19 amino acids. The CDR3 nucleotides are TGCGCCAGCAGCTTAGTGTGGGACAGGGTCGGCAGCTCCTACAACGAGCAGTTCTTC. It specifies CASSLVWDRVGSSYNEQFF. The variable domain in full, completed from reference TRBV5-1 and TRBJ2-1, reads KAGVTQTPRYLIKTRGQQVTLSCSPISGHRSVSWYQQTPGQGLQFLFEYFSETQRNKGNFPGRFSGRQFSNSRSEMNVSTLELGDSALYLCASSLVWDRVGSSYNEQFFGPGTRLTVL.

On this clonotype: A read error is possible here, since a much larger clone lies one base away. The V gene is TRBV20-1, the J gene TRBJ1-6; a possible D gene is TRBD1 (5 bases). Germline lookup yields CDR1 DFQATT and CDR2 SNEGSKA (reference sequence). The CDR3 consists of 17 residues. CDR3 loop: CNARDRFSSRVDSPLHF. CDR3 bases: TGCAATGCTAGAGATCGGTTTTCTTCCAGGGTTGACTCACCCCTCCACTTT.

Ten or more counts support this clonotype. The chain joins TRBV6-6 to TRBJ1-2; 9 bases agree with TRBD1. The CDR3 consists of 15 residues. The germline V gene encodes CDR1 MNHNY and CDR2 SVGAGI (reference sequence). V lost 6 bases to trimming and J lost 4 bases; unmatched junction nucleotides: 9. The CDR3 loop is CASSTGTGNFYGYTF. CDR3 in DNA: TGTGCCAGCAGCACCGGGACAGGGAACTTCTATGGCTACACCTTC.

This clonotype appeared many times. This chain links TRBV6-2 or TRBV6-3 with TRBJ2-6; a possible D gene is TRBD1 (6 bases). Trimming left V 5 bases short and J 4 bases short, with 15 bases between. This CDR3 has 16 residues. The germline V gene has CDR1 MNHEY and CDR2 SVGEGT. The CDR3 region has the DNA TGTGCCAGCAGTGGCCCGAGGGGGACCGGGGCCAACGTCCTGACTTTC. Protein product: CASSGPRGTGANVLTF.

About this clonotype itself: A much larger clonotype is one base distant, so this may be a read error. The V gene is TRBV6-1, the J gene TRBJ1-2, with D tentatively TRBD1 (6 bases). Trimming cost V 9 bases and J 2 bases, with 22 bases left between them. CDR1 and CDR2 from the germline V gene are MNHNS and SASEGT. The CDR3 is 16 amino acids. In DNA, the CDR3 is TGTGCCAGTATGTTCGTCCCCATGGGACAAAACTATGGCTACACCTTC. It translates to CASMFVPMGQNYGYTF.

About this clonotype itself: As the CDR3 is not closed by the conserved phenylalanine or tryptophan, this likely results from a read error. The rearrangement uses TRBV6-1 and TRBJ2-1; D ambiguous. Per the germline V gene, CDR1 is MNHNS and CDR2 is SASEGT. This CDR3 has 13 amino acids. CDR3 loop: CTSSASAYNEQFL. The CDR3 DNA sequence: TGTACCAGTAGTGCCAGTGCCTACAATGAGCAGTTCCTC.

On this clonotype itself: Being one base from a much bigger clone, this may be a read error. This rearrangement joins TRBV10-2 to TRBJ2-2; no clear D. CDR1 is WSHSY and CDR2 is SAAADI in the germline V gene. V lost 3 bases and J 3 bases, leaving 8 bases between the germline ends. CDR3 length: 14 amino acids. The CDR3 DNA is TGCGCCAGCAGTGATGCGTGTCACACCGGGGAGCTGTTTTTT. Protein sequence: CASSDACHTGELFF.

This chain links TRBV6-2 or TRBV6-3 with TRBJ2-4; D remains unclear. The CDR3 has 14 residues. Trimming took off 5 bases at V and 6 bases at J, with 14 bases between the two ends. The germline V gene encodes CDR1 MNHEY and CDR2 SVGEGT. The CDR3 region has the DNA TGTGCCAGCAGTAGTCTGGCGAGAGGAAACATTCAGTACTTC. Its translation: CASSSLARGNIQYF.

This clonotype has a count of ten or more. This chain links TRBV20-1 with TRBJ2-3, with D perhaps matching TRBD2 (5 bases). Germline lookup yields CDR1 DFQATT and CDR2 SNEGSKA (reference sequence). This CDR3 contains 14 residues. Trimming took off 3 bases at V and 4 bases at J, with 14 bases between the two ends. The CDR3 here is CSARTTSGSDTQYF. The CDR3 nucleotides are TGCAGTGCTAGGACTACCTCGGGGTCAGATACGCAGTATTTT.

J is TRBJ2-2 and V is TRBV5-1, with D possibly matching TRBD2 (6 bases). The CDR3 loop spans 14 amino acids. CDR1 SGHRS and CDR2 YFSETQ come from the germline V gene. Trimming took off 8 bases at V and 1 base at J, with 12 bases between the two ends. The CDR3 protein is CASTRGRNTGELFF. CDR3 DNA sequence: TGCGCCAGTACTCGGGGGAGGAACACCGGGGAGCTGTTTTTT. Complete variable domain (other parts from reference TRBV5-1 and TRBJ2-2): KAGVTQTPRYLIKTRGQQVTLSCSPISGHRSVSWYQQTPGQGLQFLFEYFSETQRNKGNFPGRFSGRQFSNSRSEMNVSTLELGDSALYLCASTRGRNTGELFFGEGSRLTVL.

This clonotype was recorded a few times. The genes are TRBV7-3 and TRBJ2-1; D perhaps matches TRBD2 (5 bases). V lost 5 bases and J lost 9, with 20 bases in between. This CDR3 is 15 amino acids long. The germline gives CDR1 SGHTA, CDR2 FQGTGA. The CDR3 here is CASSPGGESVGEQFF. CDR3 coding DNA: TGTGCCAGCAGCCCTGGAGGTGAATCAGTGGGTGAGCAGTTCTTC. Based on the CDR3 plus reference TRBV7-3 and TRBJ2-1, the full variable domain is GAGVSQTPSNKVTEKGKYVELRCDPISGHTALYWYRQSLGQGPEFLIYFQGTGAADDSGLPNDRFFAVRPEGSVSTLKIQRTERGDSAVYLCASSPGGESVGEQFFGPGTRLTVL.

As concerns this clonotype: One end of the junction does not line up with germline, which may come from a read error. The chain combines TRBV28 with TRBJ2-3, with 9 bases identical to TRBD2. This CDR3 is 16 amino acids long. The germline gives CDR1 MDHEN, CDR2 SYDVKM. The CDR3 reads CGSSRLAEGGADTEYF. In nucleotides, the CDR3 is TGTGGCAGCAGTCGACTAGCGGAGGGCGGAGCAGATACGGAGTATTTT.

On this clonotype: This may be a read error: a much more frequent sequence differs by one nucleotide. The chain recombines TRBV20-1 with TRBJ2-7; 8 bases match TRBD2. CDR1 and CDR2 from the germline V gene are DFQATT and SNEGSKA (reference sequence). The CDR3 has 13 amino acids. Trimming took 4 bases from V and 2 from J; bases not matched to a gene: 4. CDR3 bases: TGCAGTGCTAACACTAGCGGACCCTACGAGCAGTACTTC. This codes for CSANTSGPYEQYF.

To note about this clonotype: One junction end disagrees with the germline gene, perhaps due to a read error. The chain is built from TRBV29-1 and TRBJ2-3, with TRBD1 as a possible D gene (9 bases). The V gene's germline CDR1 is SQVTM and CDR2 ANQGSEA. This CDR3 has 18 amino acids. The CDR3 spells CSVTGGSSGATSIDMQYF. The DNA for the CDR3 is TGCAGCGTGACAGGGGGAAGTAGCGGGGCGACTAGCATAGATATGCAGTATTTT.

The chain joins TRBV9 to TRBJ2-5; possible D gene TRBD1, 6 bases. Germline-derived CDR1 and CDR2 are SGDLS and YYNGEE. Trimming removed 2 bases from V and 2 bases from J, with 19 bases in between. The CDR3 extends over 17 amino acids. The CDR3 DNA reads as TGTGCCAGCAGCGTGGGGGCCCACTCATCCACTCAAGAGACCCAGTACTTC. It translates to CASSVGAHSSTQETQYF.

The table lists this clonotype with a few counts. J is TRBJ2-3 and V is TRBV10-2; tentatively, D is TRBD1 or TRBD2 (5 bases each). Germline loops: CDR1 WSHSY, CDR2 SAAADI. Trimming took 5 bases from V and 4 from J, leaving 13 bases between them. This CDR3 comprises 14 residues. CDR3 in DNA: TGCGCCAGCAGTACCTATGGGGGTGCAGATACGCAGTATTTT. Translation: CASSTYGGADTQYF.

Note on this clonotype: Germline and junction disagree at one end, which may indicate a read error. This chain joins TRBV19 and TRBJ1-6; D ambiguous. This CDR3 is 16 amino acids long. Germline-derived CDR1 and CDR2 are LNHDA and SQIVND (reference sequence). CDR3 nucleotide sequence: TGTGTCAGTAGTTCGGAGGGCATCGCCTATAATTCACCCCTCCACTTT. This translates into CVSSSEGIAYNSPLHF. Drawing the rest from reference TRBV19 and TRBJ1-6, the complete variable domain is DGGITQSPKYLFRKEGQNVTLSCEQNLNHDAMYWYRQDPGQGLRLIYYSQIVNDFQKGDIAEGYSVSREKKESFPLTVTSAQKNPTAFYLCVSSSEGIAYNSPLHFGNGTRLTVT.

Notes on this clonotype: Since a much larger clone is just one base distant, this may be a read error. The chain has TRBV6-1 and TRBJ2-1, with 8 bases aligning to TRBD2. CDR3 length: 14 amino acids. CDR1 and CDR2 from the germline V gene are MNHNS and SASEGT. V shed 2 bases, J shed 9 bases, and the junction held 6 bases outside the gene matches. CDR3 sequence reads: CASSEQRGRGEQFF. The DNA for the CDR3 is TGTGCCAGCAGTGAACAGCGGGGGAGAGGTGAGCAGTTCTTC.

This rearrangement joins TRBV11-3 to TRBJ2-3; D not resolved. Germline-derived CDR1 and CDR2 are SGHNT and YENEEA. The V and J ends lost 8 bases and 3 bases respectively, with 9 bases between them. This CDR3 is 12 amino acids long. Written as DNA, the CDR3 is TGTGCCAGCGGGTATAGTACAGATACGCAGTATTTT. Translated, it gives CASGYSTDTQYF.

In regard to this clonotype: An end of the junction does not agree with germline; a read error may underlie this. The chain combines TRBV29-1 with TRBJ2-3, with 8 bases lining up with TRBD1. CDR3 size: 15 residues. Germline V gene data show CDR1 as SQVTM and CDR2 as ANQGSEA. The CDR3 is CSIAFRGRGTDMQYF. DNA of the CDR3: TGCAGCATCGCGTTCAGGGGGCGCGGCACAGATATGCAGTATTTT.

This clonotype has ten or more counts. The CDR3 loop reads CASSLRWGGAFF. In DNA, the CDR3 is TGTGCCAGCAGTTTAAGGTGGGGTGGGGCTTTCTTT. The rearrangement uses TRBV12-3 or TRBV12-4 and TRBJ1-1; no definite D call. V was pared by 2 bases and J by 11 bases, with 12 bases between. This CDR3 contains 12 residues.

In regard to this clonotype: Sequence at one end of the junction differs from germline and may be a read error. The CDR3 region is CASRPGPGLAGGQSF. CDR3 DNA: TGTGCCAGTCGCCCGGGACCTGGACTAGCGGGAGGACAGTCCTTC. The V gene is TRBV28, the J gene TRBJ2-1; 14 bases fit TRBD2. This CDR3 has 15 amino acids. The germline V gene encodes CDR1 MDHEN and CDR2 SYDVKM. Using reference TRBV28 and TRBJ2-1 for the parts outside the CDR3, the full variable domain is DVKVTQSSRYLVKRTGEKVFLECVQDMDHENMFWYRQDPGLGLRLIYFSYDVKMKEKGDIPEGYSVSREKKERFSLILESASTNQTSMYLCASRPGPGLAGGQSFGPGTRLTVL.

Note on this clonotype: Germline is not matched at one junction end, which may reflect a read error. CDR3 DNA sequence: TGCGCCAGCAGCCAAGAAGAGGCGGGGGTGGACAGGAACTACAAGCAGTACTTC. It is translated as CASSQEEAGVDRNYKQYF. This chain links TRBV4-1 with TRBJ2-7; either TRBD1 or TRBD2 may supply D (7 bases each). Germline loops: CDR1 MGHRA, CDR2 YSYEKL. This CDR3 contains 18 residues.

Comment on this clonotype: One junction end does not reproduce the germline sequence, and a read error may be involved. The gene calls are TRBV5-4 and TRBJ1-1, with D possibly being TRBD1 (5 bases). CDR1 and CDR2 (germline): SGHNT, YYREEE (reference sequence). The CDR3 runs 13 residues. The CDR3 loop reads CTSTVKGVAEAFF. Here the CDR3 DNA reads TGTACCAGCACCGTAAAAGGGGTTGCTGAAGCTTTCTTT.

V usage is TRBV5-1 and J usage is TRBJ2-1; tentative D call: TRBD2 (6 bases). Trimming took off 4 bases at V and 5 bases at J, with 10 bases between the two ends. CDR3 length equals 13 residues. Germline V gene data show CDR1 as SGHRS and CDR2 as YFSETQ. The CDR3 sequence is CASSETSHNEQFF. Here the CDR3 DNA reads TGCGCCAGCAGCGAGACTAGTCACAATGAGCAGTTCTTC.

V is TRBV6-2 or TRBV6-3 and J is TRBJ2-3; D call uncertain. Germline CDR1 MNHEY, CDR2 SVGEGT. V lost 7 bases and J 2 bases, leaving 16 bases between the germline ends. This CDR3 has 15 amino acids. CDR3 coding DNA: TGTGCCAGCAATCCTGGTGGGTGCTACACAGATACGCAGTATTTT. As protein: CASNPGGCYTDTQYF.

Notes on this clonotype: The junction and the germline gene differ at one end; a read error may be behind it. The chain links TRBV6-5 to TRBJ2-1; the D is unclear. Germline V CDR1 and CDR2: MNHEY, SVGAGI. The CDR3 has 16 amino acids. The CDR3 region is CDSSYSWTASYNEQFF. DNA for the CDR3: TGTGACAGCAGTTACTCGTGGACCGCGTCCTACAATGAGCAGTTCTTC.